The sample holds a few counts of the clone carrying this T cell receptor (beta chain). The CDR3 runs 11 residues. V was pared by 3 bases and J by 7 bases, with 5 bases between. Per the germline V gene, CDR1 is SGHTA and CDR2 is FQGTGA. The sample belongs to a study of radiotherapy plus CTLA-4 blockade in lung cancer. Only in-frame clones appear in the TCRdb table, and some are missing; sequencing was by immunoSEQ multiplex PCR. Of tens of thousands of clones in the sample, approximately 86% were seen once. This TCR came from a human donor with non-small cell lung cancer that progressed on radiotherapy plus ipilimumab. The sample was peripheral blood, taken from a patient treated with radiotherapy plus ipilimumab. The rearrangement links TRBV7-3 to TRBJ2-3, with D hard to call. CDR3 protein: CASSFGNTQYF. CDR3 coding DNA: TGTGCCAGCAGCTTTGGTAATACGCAGTATTTT.